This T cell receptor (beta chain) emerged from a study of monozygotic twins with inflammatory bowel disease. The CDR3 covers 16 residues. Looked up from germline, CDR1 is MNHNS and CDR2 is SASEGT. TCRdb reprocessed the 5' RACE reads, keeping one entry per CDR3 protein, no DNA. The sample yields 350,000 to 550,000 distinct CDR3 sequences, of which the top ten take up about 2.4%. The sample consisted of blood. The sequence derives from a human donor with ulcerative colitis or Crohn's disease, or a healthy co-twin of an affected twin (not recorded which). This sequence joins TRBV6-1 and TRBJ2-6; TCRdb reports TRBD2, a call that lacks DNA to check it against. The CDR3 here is CASRWDGNSGANVLTF.